These 6 T cell receptor beta chains came from one sample sequenced in a study of blood T cell repertoires in COVID-19. Sequenced by immunoSEQ multiplex PCR; TCRdb stores in-frame clones only, minus some. The sample gives about 69,000 clones, approximately 83% of which show up once; over 2.5% is in the top ten. Input material: peripheral blood. The receptor set was obtained from a man older than 75 with acute or convalescent COVID-19.

The table lists this clone with a count of one. The rearrangement uses TRBV2 and TRBJ1-6; a weak D match, TRBD1 (6 bases). Germline assignment: CDR1 SNHLY and CDR2 FYNNEI. The CDR3 length is 14 residues. Deletions cut 7 bases from V and 14 bases from J, with 21 bases between. CDR3 in DNA: TGTGCCAGCATGGGGGCGATTGGCGCGACGGCCCTCCACTTT. It translates to CASMGAIGATALHF.

The rearrangement uses TRBV18 and TRBJ2-7; TRBD1 might be the D (5 bases). This CDR3 spans 16 amino acids. The germline gives CDR1 KGHSH, CDR2 LQKENI. Deletions cut 3 bases from V and 0 bases from J, with 15 bases between. The CDR3 sequence: CASSPSRTSSSYEQYF. The CDR3 bases are TGTGCCAGCTCACCTTCCAGGACAAGCAGCTCCTACGAGCAGTACTTC.

This chain links TRBV19 with TRBJ2-6, with 12 bases matching TRBD1. The length of the CDR3 is 16 residues. Trimming removed 7 bases from V and 0 bases from J; junction bases left unmatched: 1. Germline loops: CDR1 LNHDA, CDR2 SQIVND (reference sequence). CDR3 sequence (DNA): TGTGCCAGTAAGGGACAGGGGGCCTCTGGGGCCAACGTCCTGACTTTC. This gives the protein CASKGQGASGANVLTF. The full variable domain, in which reference TRBV19 and TRBJ2-6 provide the parts outside the CDR3, is DGGITQSPKYLFRKEGQNVTLSCEQNLNHDAMYWYRQDPGQGLRLIYYSQIVNDFQKGDIAEGYSVSREKKESFPLTVTSAQKNPTAFYLCASKGQGASGANVLTFGAGSRLTVL.

The CDR3 protein is CATSRDRARGLGEQYF. The CDR3 nucleotides are TGTGCCACCAGCAGAGATCGGGCCAGGGGGCTTGGCGAGCAGTACTTC. The V call is TRBV15, the J call TRBJ2-7; 8 bases are shared with TRBD1. The CDR3 length is 16 residues. With 0 bases clipped from V and 6 bases from J, the junction kept 10 bases outside the gene matches. Germline V gene sequence: CDR1 LNHNV, CDR2 YYDKDF (reference sequence). Filled out from reference TRBV15 and TRBJ2-7, the complete variable domain reads DAMVIQNPRYQVTQFGKPVTLSCSQTLNHNVMYWYQQKSSQAPKLLFHYYDKDFNNEADTPDNFQSRRPNTSFCFLDIRSPGLGDTAMYLCATSRDRARGLGEQYFGPGTRLTVT.

This sequence joins TRBV19 and TRBJ2-5; 9 positions match TRBD2. Losses at the gene ends were 3 bases for V and 4 bases for J; bases not matched to a gene: 6. The CDR3 consists of 15 residues. CDR1 is LNHDA and CDR2 is SQIVND in the germline V gene (reference sequence). The CDR3 bases are TGTGCCAGTAGTATCATTAGCGGGAGTGCAGAGACCCAGTACTTC. It codes for CASSIISGSAETQYF.

This sequence joins TRBV19 and TRBJ1-2, with 10 positions matching TRBD1. Unmatched junction bases numbered 10, after V lost 10 bases and J lost 2 bases. The CDR3 spans 15 residues. CDR1 and CDR2 from the germline V gene are LNHDA and SQIVND (reference sequence). Here the CDR3 reads CATHSSTGGNYGYTF. The CDR3 nucleotides are TGTGCCACCCATTCCTCGACAGGGGGCAACTATGGCTACACCTTC.